This T cell receptor beta chain was recorded in a study of PD-L1 blockade in urothelial cancer. The CDR3 has 13 amino acids. Deletions cut 5 bases from V and 5 bases from J, with 12 bases between. The germline CDR1 and CDR2 sequences are SEHNR and FQNEAQ (reference sequence). Produced via immunoSEQ multiplex PCR; TCRdb's table is partial and in-frame only. This sample yields about 45,000 clones, of which around 88% are seen a single time; roughly 3.6% belongs to the top ten. J is TRBJ1-1 and V is TRBV7-9; D is unclear. The TCR originated in an elderly man with urothelial cancer. This sample comprised PBMCs, obtained around atezolizumab (anti-PD-L1) treatment. The CDR3 region is CASSVGPGTEAFF. Written as DNA, the CDR3 is TGTGCCAGCAGCGTCGGACCGGGGACTGAAGCTTTCTTT. Full variable domain (rest looked up from reference TRBV7-9 and TRBJ1-1): DTGVSQNPRHKITKRGQNVTFRCDPISEHNRLYWYRQTLGQGPEFLTYFQNEAQLEKSRLLSDRFSAERPKGSFSTLEIQRTEQGDSAMYLCASSVGPGTEAFFGQGTRLTVV.